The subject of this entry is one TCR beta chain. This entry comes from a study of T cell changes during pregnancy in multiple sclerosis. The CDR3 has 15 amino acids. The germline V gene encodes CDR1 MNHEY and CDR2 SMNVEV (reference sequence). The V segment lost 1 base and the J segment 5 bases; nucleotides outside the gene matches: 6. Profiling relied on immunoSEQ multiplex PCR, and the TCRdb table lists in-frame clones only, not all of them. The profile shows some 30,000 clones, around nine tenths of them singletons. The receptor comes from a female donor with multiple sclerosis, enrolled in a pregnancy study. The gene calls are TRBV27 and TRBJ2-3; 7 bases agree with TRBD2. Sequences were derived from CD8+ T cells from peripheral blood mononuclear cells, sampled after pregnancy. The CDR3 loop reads CASSLFAGEVDTQYF. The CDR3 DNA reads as TGTGCCAGCAGTTTATTTGCGGGAGAGGTAGATACGCAGTATTTT.